The 10 T cell receptor beta chains below were found in one sample sequenced in a study of identical twins. TCRdb reprocessed the 5' RACE reads via MiXCR and lists one record per CDR3 protein. This table has hundreds of thousands of distinct CDR3 sequences, roughly an eighth appearing once. These data were likewise used in another study, on yellow fever vaccine responses in identical twins.

Material: PBMCs. The receptor set was obtained from a woman in her late teens or twenties in good health.

The chain is built from TRBV27 and TRBJ2-5; D might be TRBD1 (6 bases). Per the germline V gene, CDR1 is MNHEY and CDR2 is SMNVEV (reference sequence). The CDR3 has 15 amino acids. V lost 1 base, J lost 5 bases, and 14 bases lay in between. The CDR3 DNA is TGTGCCAGCAGTTTATGGGGGATTCAGGGGGAGACCCAGTACTTC. Translated, it gives CASSLWGIQGETQYF.

This clonotype was counted a few times. The chain joins TRBV7-9 to TRBJ2-7; TRBD2 agrees at 7 bases. CDR1 and CDR2 from the germline V gene are SEHNR and FQNEAQ (reference sequence). The CDR3 is 14 residues long. V shed 5 bases and J 4 bases; nucleotides not matched to a gene: 8. CDR3 coding DNA: TGTGCCAGCAGCCCTTCCGGGGGGAGGTACGAGCAGTACTTC. This sequence encodes CASSPSGGRYEQYF.

This clonotype was seen only a few times. The chain employs TRBV25-1 and TRBJ2-6, with no clear D. Germline lookup yields CDR1 MGHDK and CDR2 SYGVNS. This CDR3 contains 14 residues. V lost 0 bases and J lost 4, with 4 bases in between. The CDR3 DNA reads TGTGCCAGCAGTGAATATTCCGGGGCCAACGTCCTGACTTTC. It yields the protein CASSEYSGANVLTF.

This clonotype was observed a handful of times. The chain carries TRBV29-1 and TRBJ2-5; weak D call: TRBD2 (6 bases). The CDR3 totals 12 residues. Per germline, CDR1 SQVTM and CDR2 ANQGSEA. V was clipped by 3 bases and J by 4 bases, with 9 bases between them. The CDR3 DNA reads as TGCAGCGTTGAGCACGGGGGAGAGACCCAGTACTTC. It encodes CSVEHGGETQYF.

This clonotype was picked up a small number of times. The rearrangement joins TRBV11-2 to TRBJ2-3; 11 positions agree with TRBD2. The V and J ends lost 10 bases and 4 bases, in that order; junction bases with no gene match: 19. Germline V gives CDR1 SGHAT, CDR2 FQNNGV. This CDR3 contains 18 residues. CDR3 in DNA: TGTGCCACGAAGGAACTAGCGGGAGACTTATCAGGCGCAGATACGCAGTATTTT. It yields the protein CATKELAGDLSGADTQYF.

This chain uses TRBV7-7 with TRBJ2-1; TRBD1 agrees at 7 bases. The CDR3 is 16 residues long. After removal of 5 bases from V and 1 base from J, the junction contained 8 bases not matched to a gene. Germline V lookup: CDR1 SSHAT, CDR2 FNYEAQ (reference sequence). The CDR3 nucleotides are TGTGCCAGCAGCCCCCGACAGGGAAGGTCCTACAATGAGCAGTTCTTC. Translating gives CASSPRQGRSYNEQFF.

This clonotype was recorded at least ten times. The V call is TRBV5-1, the J call TRBJ2-7; the D gene is possibly TRBD2 (5 bases). Trimming left V 5 bases short and J 2 bases short, with 17 bases between. The CDR3 extends over 15 amino acids. Germline V gives CDR1 SGHRS, CDR2 YFSETQ. CDR3 coding DNA: TGCGCCAGCAGTCACCCTTTGTCGGGGACCTACGAGCAGTACTTC. It codes for CASSHPLSGTYEQYF.

As to this clonotype: A read error may explain this, as a much larger clone is one base away. The chain uses TRBV20-1 and TRBJ1-1; 8 nucleotides agree with TRBD1. CDR3 length equals 12 residues. Per germline, CDR1 DFQATT and CDR2 SNEGSKA (reference sequence). As DNA, the CDR3 is TGCAGTGCTAGGACAGGGGACACTAAAGCTTTCTTT. Translation gives CSARTGDTKAFF.

The chain couples TRBV6-1 to TRBJ1-1, with a tentative D call TRBD1 (6 bases). This CDR3 region has 15 residues. Trimming took 4 bases from V and 9 from J, leaving 21 bases between them. Looked up from germline, CDR1 is MNHNS and CDR2 is SASEGT. In DNA, the CDR3 is TGTGCCAGCAGTGCCGAGGGGGGCCCCCTTCGGCAAGCTTTCTTT. Translating it yields CASSAEGGPLRQAFF.

This clonotype was seen more than once but under ten times. V usage is TRBV6-5 and J usage is TRBJ2-5; 10 positions agree with TRBD1. This CDR3 spans 17 amino acids. Losses at the gene ends were 2 bases for V and 5 bases for J; bases not matched to a gene: 11. CDR1 MNHEY and CDR2 SVGAGI come from the germline V gene. The CDR3 reads CASSYSRRDRGTETQYF. CDR3 coding DNA: TGTGCCAGCAGTTACAGCCGCCGGGACAGGGGTACGGAGACCCAGTACTTC.